What follows are 21 T cell receptor beta chains derived from one specimen sequenced in a study of CD8+ T cells in alopecia areata. The authors extracted RNA and reverse transcribed it into cDNA as the sequencing template. Libraries were prepared by immunoSEQ multiplex PCR; TCRdb keeps only in-frame clonotypes and omits some of them. The table includes about 99,000 clones, roughly 50% detected once. The sequenced sample consisted of CD4+ T cells sorted from blood. The receptor source for this set is a human donor in good health.

In this sample, this clone turned up a few times. V and J are TRBV9 and TRBJ2-3, with D possibly being TRBD1 (5 bases). Germline V gene lookup returns CDR1 SGDLS and CDR2 YYNGEE. The CDR3 totals 14 residues. The V and J ends lost 3 bases and 0 bases respectively, with 8 bases between them. CDR3 nucleotides: TGTGCCAGCAGCGGTTCAGGGAGCACAGATACGCAGTATTTT. Translated, it gives CASSGSGSTDTQYF.

The gene calls are TRBV5-6 and TRBJ2-1, with D maybe TRBD2 (6 bases). Trimming removed 4 bases from V and 10 bases from J, with 9 bases in between. CDR3 length: 11 residues. Per the germline V gene, CDR1 is SGHDT and CDR2 is YYEEEE. Here the CDR3 reads CASSTGLEQFF. The CDR3 DNA sequence: TGTGCCAGCAGCACGGGACTCGAGCAGTTCTTC.

The rearrangement links TRBV4-3 to TRBJ1-6; tentative D call: TRBD1 (5 bases). This CDR3 is built from 16 residues. The germline CDR1 and CDR2 sequences are LGHNA and YSLEER. V gave up 0 bases and J gave up 8 bases, with 14 bases separating them. The CDR3 coding sequence is TGCGCCAGCAGCCAAGATAGGGAAAGGGACTATTCACCCCTCCACTTT. Residues: CASSQDRERDYSPLHF.

The chain links TRBV29-1 to TRBJ1-6; 8 bases agree with TRBD1. Germline CDR1 reads SQVTM; CDR2 reads ANQGSEA. CDR3 length: 14 amino acids. V lost 5 bases to trimming and J lost 7 bases; unmatched junction nucleotides: 7. CDR3 region: CSVRGQGLNSPLHF. The CDR3 coding sequence is TGCAGCGTTCGCGGACAGGGCCTAAATTCACCCCTCCACTTT. The whole variable domain, remainder taken from reference TRBV29-1 and TRBJ1-6, is SAVISQKPSRDICQRGTSLTIQCQVDSQVTMMFWYRQQPGQSLTLIATANQGSEATYESGFVIDKFPISRPNLTFSTLTVSNMSPEDSSIYLCSVRGQGLNSPLHFGNGTRLTVT.

This clone was picked up a small number of times. The J gene is TRBJ2-7, the V gene TRBV25-1, with a possible D match to TRBD2 (6 bases). V lost 0 bases and J 0 bases, leaving 18 bases between the germline ends. CDR3 length: 18 residues. From germline, CDR1 is MGHDK and CDR2 SYGVNS. The chain's CDR3 is CASSEYELDYRLSYEQYF. As DNA, the CDR3 is TGTGCCAGCAGTGAATACGAACTGGACTACAGGCTCTCCTACGAGCAGTACTTC.

J is TRBJ1-6 and V is TRBV9, with a tentative D call TRBD1 (5 bases). This CDR3 comprises 14 residues. V gave up 2 bases and J gave up 7 bases, with 10 bases separating them. Germline lookup yields CDR1 SGDLS and CDR2 YYNGEE. The CDR3 DNA follows: TGTGCCAGCAGCGTCCAGGGCTCCAATTCACCCCTCCACTTT. It translates to CASSVQGSNSPLHF.

The chain has TRBV2 and TRBJ1-2; possible D gene TRBD1, 5 bases. The V gene lost 9 bases and the J gene lost 5 bases, with 13 bases spanning the gap. The germline CDR1 and CDR2 sequences are SNHLY and FYNNEI. The CDR3 spans 12 residues. This chain's CDR3 is CARQVQRYGYTF. The CDR3 nucleotides read TGTGCCAGACAGGTTCAACGATATGGCTACACCTTC.

The count of this clone is one. The CDR3 here is CARGTGSFYEQYF. The CDR3 region has the DNA TGTGCCAGAGGGACAGGGAGTTTTTACGAGCAGTACTTC. V and J are TRBV6-9 and TRBJ2-7; 9 bases match TRBD1. The CDR3 has 13 amino acids. CDR1 is MNHGY and CDR2 is SVAAGI in the germline V gene. J was trimmed by 4 bases and V by 9 bases; bases with no gene match: 7.

In this sample, this clone turned up once. V and J are TRBV15 and TRBJ2-3; TRBD2 aligns across 9 bases. Germline lookup yields CDR1 LNHNV and CDR2 YYDKDF (reference sequence). CDR3 length: 15 amino acids. The trim removed 3 bases at V and 2 bases at J, leaving 3 bases unmatched. For the CDR3, the DNA is TGTGCCACCAGCAGGGCTAGCGGGGCCACAGATACGCAGTATTTT. It is translated as CATSRASGATDTQYF.

There are a few counts of this clone. The chain combines TRBV5-1 with TRBJ1-3; D is ambiguous. V gave up 5 bases and J gave up 0 bases, with 6 bases separating them. Germline CDR1 is SGHRS and CDR2 is YFSETQ. CDR3 length: 13 amino acids. This CDR3 reads CASRRYSGNTIYF. CDR3 in DNA: TGCGCCAGCAGACGATACTCTGGAAACACCATATATTTT.

This chain links TRBV6-1 with TRBJ2-2; a weak D match, TRBD2 (5 bases). V was shortened by 5 bases and J by 7 bases, with 14 bases between the two germline ends. The CDR3 sequence is 14 residues long. CDR1 is MNHNS and CDR2 is SASEGT in the germline V gene. The CDR3 sequence is CASSLDGKVGELFF. The CDR3 bases are TGTGCCAGCAGTCTCGACGGGAAGGTCGGGGAGCTGTTTTTT.

Written as DNA, the CDR3 is TGCAGCGCTTCGGAACCCCAGGGGCGGGTCCAGTACTTC. Protein: CSASEPQGRVQYF. This chain uses TRBV29-1 with TRBJ2-5; the D gene is possibly TRBD1 (6 bases). The germline CDR1 and CDR2 sequences are SQVTM and ANQGSEA. This CDR3 contains 13 residues. Trimming took off 7 bases at V and 10 bases at J, with 22 bases between the two ends. The variable domain in full, completed from reference TRBV29-1 and TRBJ2-5, reads SAVISQKPSRDICQRGTSLTIQCQVDSQVTMMFWYRQQPGQSLTLIATANQGSEATYESGFVIDKFPISRPNLTFSTLTVSNMSPEDSSIYLCSASEPQGRVQYFGPGTRLLVL.

The chain uses TRBV7-2 and TRBJ2-2; no clear D. The CDR3 is 14 residues long. Trimming pared 0 bases from V and 3 bases from J, leaving 5 bases between. Germline lookup yields CDR1 SGHTA and CDR2 FQGNSA. CDR3 bases: TGTGCCAGCAGCTTAGCGCACCACACCGGGGAGCTGTTTTTT. It specifies CASSLAHHTGELFF.

The chain combines TRBV6-1 with TRBJ2-7; D ambiguous. The CDR3 contains 15 residues. V was clipped by 3 bases and J by 1 base, with 13 bases between them. Germline values: CDR1 MNHNS, CDR2 SASEGT. The CDR3 region has the DNA TGTGCCAGCAGTGACGCACGTAGGTGGTCCTACGAGCAGTACTTC. Translation gives CASSDARRWSYEQYF.

The chain joins TRBV4-2 to TRBJ2-5, with D hard to call. V lost 0 bases and J 5 bases, leaving 16 bases between the germline ends. The CDR3 consists of 16 residues. Germline CDR1 reads LGHNA; CDR2 reads YNFKEQ. The CDR3: CASSQEGWFVGETQYF. For the CDR3, the DNA is TGTGCCAGCAGCCAAGAGGGGTGGTTCGTCGGGGAGACCCAGTACTTC.

The chain couples TRBV29-1 to TRBJ2-3; a possible D gene is TRBD1 (5 bases). Germline V lookup: CDR1 SQVTM, CDR2 ANQGSEA. V shed 3 bases and J shed 6 bases, with 13 bases lying between them. This CDR3 is 13 amino acids long. The CDR3 reads CSVEGLHRDTQYF. The CDR3 DNA sequence: TGCAGCGTTGAGGGTCTGCACAGGGATACGCAGTATTTT.

J is TRBJ2-3 and V is TRBV21-1; no DNA check was done on the table's D call, TRBD2. TRBV21-1 is listed as a pseudogene. The CDR3 covers 18 residues. The CDR3 loop is CASSKGVGTSGGGDTQYF. The CDR3 DNA reads TGTGCCAGCAGCAAAGGCGTGGGAACTAGCGGGGGAGGAGATACGCAGTATTTT.

CDR3 residues: CASSFGNLQETQYF. DNA of the CDR3: TGCGCCAGCAGCTTCGGGAATCTCCAAGAGACCCAGTACTTC. The rearrangement links TRBV5-1 to TRBJ2-5, with a weak D call TRBD2 (5 bases). V lost 2 bases to trimming and J lost 1 base, with 9 bases between them. The germline V gene encodes CDR1 SGHRS and CDR2 YFSETQ. This CDR3 comprises 14 residues.

This clone has only a few counts. The chain uses TRBV6-1 and TRBJ2-5, with 14 bases lining up with TRBD2. CDR1 MNHNS and CDR2 SASEGT come from the germline V gene. The CDR3 is 17 residues long. With 0 bases clipped from V and 4 bases from J, the junction kept 4 bases outside the gene matches. The CDR3 spells CASSEAAGLAGVETQYF. The DNA for the CDR3 is TGTGCCAGCAGTGAAGCCGCGGGACTAGCGGGGGTAGAGACCCAGTACTTC.

A remark on this clone: Germline and junction disagree at one end, which may indicate a read error. The chain combines TRBV5-1 with TRBJ2-7, with a possible D match to TRBD2 (6 bases). This CDR3 is built from 13 residues. The germline V gene encodes CDR1 SGHRS and CDR2 YFSETQ. CDR3: CASSLASWGEQDF. In nucleotides, the CDR3 is TGCGCCAGCAGCTTGGCCAGTTGGGGGGAGCAGGACTTC.

The chain has TRBV11-1 and TRBJ2-1, with TRBD2 as a possible D gene (6 bases). Germline V gene sequence: CDR1 SGHAT, CDR2 FQDESV (reference sequence). This CDR3 is built from 12 residues. V lost 3 bases and J lost 8, with 8 bases in between. CDR3 coding DNA: TGTGCCAGCAGCTTGTCGGGGGATGAGCAGTTCTTC. Its translation is CASSLSGDEQFF. Full variable domain (remainder filled in from reference TRBV11-1 and TRBJ2-1): EAEVAQSPRYKITEKSQAVAFWCDPISGHATLYWYRQILGQGPELLVQFQDESVVDDSQLPKDRFSAERLKGVDSTLKIQPAELGDSAMYLCASSLSGDEQFFGPGTRLTVL.